A single sample is the source of the 23 T cell receptor beta chains below, sequenced in a study of blood T cell repertoires in COVID-19. Sequencing was performed with immunoSEQ multiplex PCR; in TCRdb, only in-frame clones are kept and a portion is missing. The table lists 95,000 to 120,000 clones, approximately 70% of them singletons. Specimen: peripheral blood. Receptors were obtained from a woman between 40 and 55 years old with acute or convalescent COVID-19.

In its sample, this clone was seen a few times. CDR3 sequence: CASSSRGGGSSTDTQYF. CDR3 sequence (DNA): TGTGCCAGCAGCTCACGGGGCGGGGGGTCTAGCACAGATACGCAGTATTTT. The V call is TRBV7-2, the J call TRBJ2-3; 8 nucleotides match TRBD2. V dropped 4 bases and J dropped 0; count of bases not matched to a gene: 9. CDR1 and CDR2 from the germline V gene are SGHTA and FQGNSA. This CDR3 spans 17 amino acids.

This chain links TRBV28 with TRBJ1-4, with TRBD1 matching over 12 bases. The CDR3 covers 15 residues. Germline CDR1 is MDHEN and CDR2 is SYDVKM. V lost 2 bases and J lost 12; bases outside the gene matches: 7. This CDR3 reads CASSLLGQGALELFF. The DNA of the CDR3 is TGTGCCAGCAGTTTACTGGGACAGGGGGCTTTAGAACTGTTTTTT.

V usage is TRBV5-4 and J usage is TRBJ1-4; D is unclear. The CDR3 is 17 residues long. Trimming removed 0 bases from V and 3 bases from J, with 15 bases in between. Germline CDR1 is SGHNT and CDR2 is YYREEE (reference sequence). CDR3: CASSLGGVLSSNEKLFF. CDR3 bases: TGTGCCAGCAGCTTGGGCGGGGTCCTATCTTCTAATGAAAAACTGTTTTTT.

The chain carries TRBV29-1 and TRBJ1-2; 8 nucleotides match TRBD1. J gave up 6 bases and V 0 bases, and 12 bases lay outside the gene matches. Germline V gives CDR1 SQVTM, CDR2 ANQGSEA. This CDR3 spans 16 amino acids. CDR3 nucleotide sequence: TGCAGCGTTGAAGAGGGGGCGGGAGACAGGGGCGATGGCTACACCTTC. It codes for CSVEEGAGDRGDGYTF.

The V and J genes are TRBV6-5 and TRBJ1-2; D is unclear. In germline, CDR1 is MNHEY, CDR2 SVGAGI. The CDR3 has 13 residues. Deletions cut 6 bases from V and 7 bases from J, with 15 bases between. The CDR3 sequence is CASRNRQAGGYTF. The CDR3 DNA follows: TGTGCCAGCAGAAATAGACAAGCTGGTGGCTACACCTTC.

Only a few counts were recorded for this clone. This chain uses TRBV7-2 with TRBJ1-5; TRBD1 aligns across 10 bases. Germline assignment: CDR1 SGHTA and CDR2 FQGNSA. J lost 5 bases, V lost 6 bases, and 13 bases had no gene match. The CDR3 covers 17 residues. The CDR3 is CASSLWGGQGGDQPQHF. In DNA, the CDR3 is TGTGCCAGCAGTTTATGGGGAGGACAGGGGGGGGATCAGCCCCAGCATTTT.

The rearrangement uses TRBV7-9 and TRBJ2-3; TRBD2 agrees at 14 bases. This CDR3 region has 19 residues. From germline, CDR1 is SEHNR and CDR2 FQNEAQ (reference sequence). V trimming: 5 bases; J trimming: 2 bases; junction bases outside the gene matches: 12. The CDR3 nucleotides read TGTGCCAGCAGCCTAGGACTAGCGGGGGGCTGGAAAACCACAGATACGCAGTATTTT. Protein sequence: CASSLGLAGGWKTTDTQYF.

This chain links TRBV6-1 with TRBJ1-5; 7 positions match TRBD1. Trimming took 0 bases from V and 7 from J; bases not matched to a gene: 6. CDR3 size: 15 residues. Germline CDR1 reads MNHNS; CDR2 reads SASEGT. CDR3 bases: TGTGCCAGCAGTGAAGCCAGGGGGATCGAACAGCCCCAGCATTTT. It codes for CASSEARGIEQPQHF.

The chain uses TRBV10-3 and TRBJ2-1; perhaps TRBD2 as D (6 bases). Per the germline V gene, CDR1 is ENHRY and CDR2 is SYGVKD. CDR3 length equals 15 residues. V shed 3 bases and J shed 4 bases, with 13 bases lying between them. CDR3 sequence reads: CAISENAGGYNEQFF. The DNA for the CDR3 is TGTGCCATCAGTGAAAATGCAGGAGGGTACAATGAGCAGTTCTTC.

V is TRBV7-2 and J is TRBJ1-2; D remains unclear. CDR1 is SGHTA and CDR2 is FQGNSA in the germline V gene. V lost 5 bases, J lost 0 bases, and 13 bases lay in between. The CDR3 is 15 residues long. CDR3 loop: CASSTYGKSNYGYTF. The CDR3 nucleotides read TGTGCCAGCAGCACCTACGGGAAATCTAACTATGGCTACACCTTC. Together with reference TRBV7-2 and TRBJ1-2, the CDR3 gives the full variable domain: GAGVSQSPSNKVTEKGKDVELRCDPISGHTALYWYRQSLGQGLEFLIYFQGNSAPDKSGLPSDRFSAERTGGSVSTLTIQRTQQEDSAVYLCASSTYGKSNYGYTFGSGTRLTVV.

This clone was seen a single time. This chain connects TRBV4-3 to TRBJ1-6; D not certain. The V gene's germline CDR1 is LGHNA and CDR2 YSLEER. This CDR3 region has 14 residues. V was trimmed by 2 bases and J by 10 bases, leaving 12 bases between them. The CDR3 region is CASSQFLNSSPLHF. The CDR3 DNA follows: TGCGCCAGCAGCCAATTTCTAAATTCCTCACCCCTCCACTTT.

V gene TRBV5-1 combines with J gene TRBJ1-1; the D gene is possibly TRBD1 (5 bases). CDR3 size: 14 residues. Trimming left V 4 bases short and J 0 bases short, with 10 bases between. Looked up from germline, CDR1 is SGHRS and CDR2 is YFSETQ. The CDR3: CASSEDIMNTEAFF. The DNA for the CDR3 is TGCGCCAGCAGCGAGGACATTATGAACACTGAAGCTTTCTTT.

This clone was recorded a few times. The V gene is TRBV25-1, the J gene TRBJ2-3; the match to TRBD2 covers 16 bases. The CDR3 is 18 amino acids. CDR1 and CDR2 from the germline V gene are MGHDK and SYGVNS. V lost 5 bases, J lost 4 bases, and 9 bases stayed unmatched. CDR3 sequence reads: CASSPPGTSGGGADTQYF. The CDR3 coding sequence is TGTGCCAGCAGTCCACCCGGGACTAGCGGGGGGGGCGCAGATACGCAGTATTTT.

In its sample, this clone was seen once. V gene TRBV28 combines with J gene TRBJ2-2, with 8 positions matching TRBD2. This CDR3 is 16 amino acids long. J lost 6 bases, V lost 2 bases, and 8 bases had no gene match. Germline loops: CDR1 MDHEN, CDR2 SYDVKM. Written as DNA, the CDR3 is TGTGCCAGCAGTTTAATCAAGCGGGGGCGAGCCGGGGAGCTGTTTTTT. Residues: CASSLIKRGRAGELFF.

The chain joins TRBV2 to TRBJ2-3, with 10 bases that match TRBD2. This CDR3 region has 16 residues. The V gene end was trimmed by 4 bases and the J gene end by 2 bases; junction bases not matched to a gene: 6. The germline gives CDR1 SNHLY, CDR2 FYNNEI. This CDR3 reads CASSGSSGGTTDTQYF. The CDR3 DNA sequence: TGTGCCAGCAGTGGGAGTAGCGGGGGGACCACAGATACGCAGTATTTT.

This chain joins TRBV15 and TRBJ2-1; the D gene is possibly TRBD2 (6 bases). CDR1 LNHNV and CDR2 YYDKDF come from the germline V gene (reference sequence). Trimming left V 0 bases short and J 8 bases short, with 14 bases between. The CDR3 loop spans 15 amino acids. The CDR3: CATSRDAEGIYEQFF. CDR3 nucleotides: TGTGCCACCAGCAGAGATGCGGAGGGGATTTATGAGCAGTTCTTC.

This clone was picked up a small number of times. The V and J genes are TRBV5-1 and TRBJ2-5, with 9 positions matching TRBD2. Germline V lookup: CDR1 SGHRS, CDR2 YFSETQ. The V gene end was trimmed by 4 bases and the J gene end by 5 bases; junction bases not matched to a gene: 15. The CDR3 spans 17 residues. The CDR3 reads CASSPGLARGGLETQYF. DNA of the CDR3: TGCGCCAGCAGCCCGGGACTAGCTCGGGGGGGATTGGAGACCCAGTACTTC.

The rearrangement joins TRBV24-1 to TRBJ2-3; TRBD1 agrees at 7 bases. The J segment lost 3 bases and the V segment lost 0 bases, leaving 8 bases of the junction unmatched. CDR3 length: 17 amino acids. Germline V gives CDR1 KGHDR, CDR2 SFDVKD. CDR3 loop: CATSDLSRGQMTDTQYF. Written as DNA, the CDR3 is TGTGCCACCAGTGATTTGTCCCGGGGACAGATGACAGATACGCAGTATTTT.

A single count supports this clone. This chain joins TRBV5-1 and TRBJ1-1; 9 bases match TRBD1. The length of the CDR3 is 14 residues. The V gene's germline CDR1 is SGHRS and CDR2 YFSETQ. V was clipped by 4 bases and J by 1 base; unmatched bases: 2. CDR3 residues: CASSPGQGNTEAFF. CDR3 nucleotides: TGCGCCAGCAGCCCGGGACAGGGGAACACTGAAGCTTTCTTT.

This chain uses TRBV30 with TRBJ2-7; D perhaps matches TRBD1 (6 bases). V gave up 6 bases and J gave up 1 base, with 10 bases separating them. CDR3 length equals 12 residues. CDR1 GTSNPN and CDR2 SVGIG come from the germline V gene (reference sequence). The CDR3 nucleotides read TGTGCCTGTGATACAGGGTCCTACGAGCAGTACTTC. Its translation: CACDTGSYEQYF.

This clone was observed a handful of times. The chain couples TRBV11-1 to TRBJ2-1, with D possibly being TRBD1 (5 bases). Between the trimmed V and J ends, which lost 6 bases and 3 bases, there was a span of 6 bases. This CDR3 has 12 amino acids. Per germline, CDR1 SGHAT and CDR2 FQDESV (reference sequence). As DNA, the CDR3 is TGTGCCAGCAGAAGGGGCTACAATGAGCAGTTCTTC. This sequence encodes CASRRGYNEQFF.

This chain joins TRBV6-6 and TRBJ1-6; 12 bases agree with TRBD1. V lost 8 bases, J lost 5 bases, and 7 bases stayed unmatched. The CDR3 contains 16 residues. Germline V lookup: CDR1 MNHNY, CDR2 SVGAGI (reference sequence). The CDR3 here is CASSPGQGANNSPLHF. The CDR3 DNA reads TGTGCCAGCTCTCCGGGACAGGGGGCGAATAATTCACCCCTCCACTTT.

This sequence joins TRBV30 and TRBJ1-1; the D gene is possibly TRBD1 (5 bases). V was cut by 0 bases and J by 1 base, with 6 bases left in between. Germline V gene sequence: CDR1 GTSNPN, CDR2 SVGIG (reference sequence). The CDR3 length is 13 residues. The CDR3 here is CAWSVQENTEAFF. CDR3 bases: TGTGCCTGGAGTGTACAGGAGAACACTGAAGCTTTCTTT. Combining the CDR3 with reference TRBV30 and TRBJ1-1 gives the whole variable domain SQTIHQWPATLVQPVGSPLSLECTVEGTSNPNLYWYRQAAGRGLQLLFYSVGIGQISSEVPQNLSASRPQDRQFILSSKKLLLSDSGFYLCAWSVQENTEAFFGQGTRLTVV.